One T cell receptor (beta chain) is described in this entry. Its antigen is unknown. Every single patient, without exception, relapsed after autologous stem cell transplantation, and brentuximab vedotin exposure varied. Complete response, partial response or progressive disease made up the best responses. This sample is part of a study of PD-1 blockade in classical Hodgkin lymphoma. For the study at large: Intravenous delivery of nivolumab at 3 mg/kg to patients occurred every 2 weeks.

Study-wide findings and caveats: Newly diagnosed patients reportedly trailed healthy donors in baseline TCR diversity.

The table came from immunoSEQ multiplex PCR; TCRdb's copy has only in-frame clones and leaves some out. Of 50,000 to 75,000 clones in the sample, 88% were seen once. The CDR3 covers 14 residues. V lost 5 bases and J 0 bases, leaving 11 bases between the germline ends. CDR1 is SEHNR and CDR2 is FQNEAQ in the germline V gene (reference sequence). The V call is TRBV7-9, the J call TRBJ2-7; D ambiguous. Sequencing was performed on peripheral blood mononuclear cells (PBMCs), taken at baseline. This TCR derives from a human donor with classical Hodgkin lymphoma. CDR3 sequence: CASSRSMSSYEQYF. CDR3 nucleotide sequence: TGTGCCAGCAGCCGATCCATGAGCTCCTACGAGCAGTACTTC.